This is a list of T cell receptor beta chains from one sample in a study of neurological immune-mediated disorders. Each CDR3 protein is one row after TCRdb ran MiXCR on the 5' RACE reads. The sample lists about 79,000 distinct CDR3 sequences; roughly 15% were seen once. Input material: PBMCs. The receptors come from a woman between 45 and 65 years old in good health. CDR3s leave out the opening cysteine and the closing phenylalanine or tryptophan. A clone size is listed for some rows: how often the clone was seen (once, few, many), or a class if it is expanded.

V gene,J gene,clone size,CDR3 protein
TRBV12-3/TRBV12-4,TRBJ1-1,many,ASSNLALEAF
TRBV4-1,TRBJ2-3,NA,ASSQGQGATDTQY
TRBV5-1,TRBJ2-1,many,ASSFRLADNEQF
TRBV12-3/TRBV12-4,TRBJ2-5,many,ASRSTAGLAGEETQY
TRBV12-3/TRBV12-4,TRBJ1-2,few,ASSTPGTGNYGYT
TRBV5-6,TRBJ2-1,NA,ASRRSQGDYVEQF
TRBV5-1,TRBJ2-3,NA,ATSLTFLAGTDTQY
TRBV3-1,TRBJ2-5,many,ASSQDPGETQY
TRBV6-6,TRBJ2-5,NA,ASGAGGTQETQY
TRBV12-3/TRBV12-4,TRBJ1-2,many,ASSLVSGAVGYT
TRBV20-1,TRBJ1-5,many,SARAVSGIGQPQH
TRBV28,TRBJ1-5,many,ASERGTGGGNQPQH
TRBV7-2,TRBJ2-1,many,ASSLPGGSTRNEQF
TRBV7-8,TRBJ2-5,many,ASSRSGTSQETQY
TRBV4-1,TRBJ2-1,many,ASSQDGQGYNEQF
TRBV28,TRBJ2-1,many,ASTPPTRGVYNEQF
TRBV28,TRBJ1-1,many,ASRAAGGGTEAF
TRBV10-3,TRBJ2-1,many,AISEIGTAEEQF
TRBV28,TRBJ1-2,many,ASSMFGDRGLGYT
TRBV3-1,TRBJ1-6,many,ASSRRGVNSPLH
TRBV28,TRBJ1-5,many,ASSLFRGANQPQH
TRBV5-1,TRBJ2-1,NA,ASTGTSGSLYNEQF
TRBV6-6,TRBJ2-7,many,ASSSRQGDYEQY
TRBV28,TRBJ1-2,NA,ASEGTGANYGYT
TRBV20-1,TRBJ2-3,many,SAKGTSSTDTQY
TRBV20-1,TRBJ2-2,many,SATLGQGIGELF
TRBV12-3/TRBV12-4,TRBJ1-1,many,ASSLRQATEAF
TRBV5-1,TRBJ2-7,NA,ASSLGDPAKAYEQY
TRBV5-1,TRBJ2-2,many,ASRGGLGTGELF
TRBV20-1,TRBJ2-3,many,SARTSGSVTDTQY
TRBV7-2,TRBJ1-2,many,ASSPSWGYSGYT
TRBV28,TRBJ1-2,many,ASSLVGPVGGSYGYT
TRBV5-1,TRBJ1-6,many,ASSFPGDNSPLH
TRBV7-2,TRBJ2-3,many,ATGTSFADTQY
TRBV21-1,TRBJ1-1,few,ASSKRNRDRTLNTEAF
TRBV7-2,TRBJ2-2,many,ASSKYTGELF
TRBV12-3/TRBV12-4,TRBJ1-4,many,ASSFGTGRFSATNEKLF
TRBV28,TRBJ2-1,many,ASSLVAGGRDEQF
TRBV5-1,TRBJ2-5,many,ASSLMLTKPQETQY
TRBV7-2,TRBJ1-5,few,ASSRYGQLTLSNQPQH
TRBV12-3/TRBV12-4,TRBJ2-3,NA,ASTRQGTDTQY
TRBV7-2,TRBJ2-7,many,ASSLGTFPYEQY
TRBV29-1,TRBJ2-5,many,SVVGTGFLLGGETQY
TRBV12-3/TRBV12-4,TRBJ1-1,many,ASTLLRDTEAF
TRBV10-2,TRBJ2-2,many,ASSPPGQGRWNTGELF
TRBV7-9,TRBJ2-2,many,ASSLQTGELF
TRBV5-1,TRBJ2-1,many,ASSLVASSYNEQF
TRBV5-1,TRBJ2-7,many,ASSLTLSYEQY
TRBV6-4,TRBJ2-1,few,ANGLSSIEQF
TRBV5-1,TRBJ2-3,many,ASSFLTGITDTQY
TRBV5-1,TRBJ1-1,NA,ASSGNTEAF
TRBV28,TRBJ1-1,NA,ASSSAATLRVKTEAF